The 29 T cell receptor beta chains below were found in one sample sequenced in a study of cytomegalovirus exposure and HLA in healthy donors. 13 Jbeta primers and 60 Vbeta primers were used for the PCR. The assay was immunoSEQ multiplex PCR, and TCRdb's table has in-frame clones only and misses some. The sample lists about 110,000 clones, around three quarters occurring once. Sequences were obtained from PBMCs. The receptors derive from a female donor in good health and CMV-seropositive.

The genes are TRBV18 and TRBJ2-7; 11 bases map to TRBD1. V gave up 2 bases and J gave up 6 bases; unmatched junction bases: 6. Germline CDR1 reads KGHSH; CDR2 reads LQKENI. The CDR3 covers 15 residues. The CDR3 reads CASSPGQGAGREQYF. CDR3 nucleotides: TGTGCCAGCTCACCAGGACAGGGGGCTGGACGCGAGCAGTACTTC.

In this sample, this clone turned up once. The chain uses TRBV5-1 and TRBJ2-3, with 7 bases fitting TRBD1. The CDR3 has 14 residues. Germline V gives CDR1 SGHRS, CDR2 YFSETQ. The trim removed 0 bases at V and 5 bases at J, leaving 3 bases unmatched. The CDR3 DNA reads TGCGCCAGCAGCTTGGCCAACAGGGGAGATACGCAGTATTTT. This sequence encodes CASSLANRGDTQYF.

The V and J genes are TRBV6-5 and TRBJ2-1, with 7 nucleotides matching TRBD1. V lost 2 bases, J lost 5 bases, and 6 bases stayed unmatched. Germline CDR1 is MNHEY and CDR2 is SVGAGI. The CDR3 has 15 residues. CDR3 protein: CASSYHRGWNNEQFF. Here the CDR3 DNA reads TGTGCCAGCAGTTACCACAGGGGTTGGAACAATGAGCAGTTCTTC.

The chain couples TRBV18 to TRBJ2-6, with D perhaps TRBD1 (6 bases). Germline V gene lookup returns CDR1 KGHSH and CDR2 LQKENI. The CDR3 has 15 amino acids. Trimming took off 3 bases at V and 1 base at J, with 7 bases between the two ends. The CDR3 region is CASSPDRSGANVLTF. The CDR3 DNA is TGTGCCAGCTCACCCGACAGGTCTGGGGCCAACGTCCTGACTTTC.

CDR3 DNA: TGCAGCGTTCGAGACTACGAGCAGTACTTC. This encodes CSVRDYEQYF. This chain uses TRBV29-1 with TRBJ2-7; no clear D gene. CDR1 is SQVTM and CDR2 is ANQGSEA in the germline V gene. Trimming removed 5 bases at V and 3 bases at J, with 5 bases between. The CDR3 has 10 residues.

This clone was counted a single time. The V gene is TRBV5-1, the J gene TRBJ2-1, with TRBD2 as a possible D gene (6 bases). The CDR3 runs to 10 residues. Germline assignment: CDR1 SGHRS and CDR2 YFSETQ. Trimming removed 8 bases from V and 9 bases from J, with 9 bases in between. The CDR3 protein is CASRGIEQFF. In DNA, the CDR3 is TGCGCCAGTCGCGGGATTGAGCAGTTCTTC.

CDR3 sequence (DNA): TGTGCCAGCAGCTTAGGGGGGGTCGCGGAGACCCAGTACTTC. Translating gives CASSLGGVAETQYF. The chain is built from TRBV7-2 and TRBJ2-5; a weak D match, TRBD2 (6 bases). The germline CDR1 and CDR2 sequences are SGHTA and FQGNSA. Between the trimmed V and J ends, which lost 1 base and 5 bases, there was a span of 11 bases. The CDR3 totals 14 residues.

The chain combines TRBV23-1 with TRBJ2-2, with TRBD1 matching 11 bases. TRBV23-1 is filed as an ORF, its function uncertain. V shed 2 bases and J 6 bases; nucleotides not matched to a gene: 14. The CDR3 has 19 residues. CDR3 protein: CASSQRDRGYPYSSGELFF. The CDR3 nucleotides are TGCGCCAGCAGTCAACGGGACAGGGGGTATCCCTACTCCTCCGGGGAGCTGTTTTTT.

V usage is TRBV6-5 and J usage is TRBJ2-3, with D tentatively TRBD1 (5 bases). The CDR3 is 16 amino acids. Germline CDR1 reads MNHEY; CDR2 reads SVGAGI. Trimming removed 4 bases from V and 0 bases from J, with 14 bases in between. CDR3 in DNA: TGTGCCAGCAGTTTCGACAGTTTATCTAGCACAGATACGCAGTATTTT. It is translated as CASSFDSLSSTDTQYF.

This clone has only one observation. CDR3 loop: CASSFDRGLGYTF. DNA for the CDR3: TGTGCCAGCAGCTTCGACAGGGGGCTTGGCTACACCTTC. The V and J genes are TRBV7-3 and TRBJ1-2; TRBD1 aligns across 10 bases. Germline V gene data show CDR1 as SGHTA and CDR2 as FQGTGA. This CDR3 comprises 13 residues. The V segment lost 3 bases and the J segment 7 bases; nucleotides outside the gene matches: 2.

The genes are TRBV28 and TRBJ2-7; 9 bases fit TRBD2. V gave up 7 bases and J gave up 5 bases; unmatched junction bases: 12. The CDR3 runs 15 residues. Germline lookup yields CDR1 MDHEN and CDR2 SYDVKM. The CDR3 DNA sequence: TGTGCCAGCAAGAGCCGCGGGAGGGCCGTGGACGAGCAGTACTTC. It translates to CASKSRGRAVDEQYF.

V and J are TRBV19 and TRBJ2-2; D may be TRBD1 (6 bases). Trimming took off 5 bases at V and 3 bases at J, with 13 bases between the two ends. This CDR3 is 15 amino acids long. Germline V gene lookup returns CDR1 LNHDA and CDR2 SQIVND (reference sequence). The CDR3 DNA follows: TGTGCCAGTAGTTCCCTGGACAGCTACACCGGGGAGCTGTTTTTT. Protein sequence: CASSSLDSYTGELFF.

This clone was seen a few times. V usage is TRBV4-1 and J usage is TRBJ1-4; TRBD1 aligns across 9 bases. The V gene's germline CDR1 is MGHRA and CDR2 YSYEKL. Trimming took 4 bases from V and 4 from J; bases not matched to a gene: 1. The CDR3 runs to 14 residues. As DNA, the CDR3 is TGCGCCAGCAGCCGACAGGGGGTTAATGAAAAACTGTTTTTT. It encodes CASSRQGVNEKLFF.

The chain uses TRBV6-1 and TRBJ2-7; D might be TRBD1 (5 bases). The CDR3 is 15 amino acids. Germline V gene sequence: CDR1 MNHNS, CDR2 SASEGT. The ends were cut back, 0 bases at V and 2 bases at J, with 11 bases in the middle. CDR3 DNA: TGTGCCAGCAGTGAAGCTTCGCAGGGCACCTACGAGCAGTACTTC. Residues: CASSEASQGTYEQYF.

The chain uses TRBV29-1 and TRBJ2-5; 9 bases line up with TRBD1. The trim removed 4 bases at V and 5 bases at J, leaving 5 bases unmatched. Germline CDR1 SQVTM, CDR2 ANQGSEA. The CDR3 contains 13 residues. CDR3 sequence (DNA): TGCAGCGTTGGGGACAGGGTCCACGAGACCCAGTACTTC. Translation: CSVGDRVHETQYF.

This chain uses TRBV19 with TRBJ1-6; 8 nucleotides line up with TRBD1. Germline CDR1 is LNHDA and CDR2 is SQIVND (reference sequence). V lost 3 bases and J lost 10; bases outside the gene matches: 8. There are 15 residues in the CDR3. The DNA for the CDR3 is TGTGCCAGTAGTATGGCGGGGACAGGAGGGTCACCCCTCCACTTT. Translated: CASSMAGTGGSPLHF.

This rearrangement joins TRBV28 to TRBJ2-2, with D unresolved. With 11 bases removed from V and 3 bases from J, the gap between germline ends came to 10 bases. This CDR3 region has 12 residues. CDR1 is MDHEN and CDR2 is SYDVKM in the germline V gene. The CDR3: CALQSYTGELFF. CDR3 coding DNA: TGTGCCTTGCAGTCGTACACCGGGGAGCTGTTTTTT.

In this sample, this clone turned up a few times. The chain joins TRBV28 to TRBJ2-1, with a weak D call TRBD1 (5 bases). The CDR3 spans 17 residues. V lost 1 base and J 1 base, leaving 14 bases between the germline ends. CDR1 and CDR2 from the germline V gene are MDHEN and SYDVKM. The CDR3 region is CASSLLGGKGSYNEQFF. The CDR3 nucleotides are TGTGCCAGCAGTTTATTGGGTGGGAAGGGGTCCTACAATGAGCAGTTCTTC.

The chain uses TRBV12-5 and TRBJ2-2; 13 bases are a match to TRBD2. Per the germline V gene, CDR1 is LGHNT and CDR2 is FRNRAP. CDR3 size: 16 residues. The V segment lost 6 bases and the J segment 8 bases; nucleotides outside the gene matches: 9. Here the CDR3 reads CASGARTSGSGGELFF. CDR3 DNA: TGTGCTAGTGGGGCACGGACTAGCGGGAGTGGGGGGGAGCTGTTTTTT. Full variable domain (outside the CDR3, taken from reference TRBV12-5 and TRBJ2-2): DARVTQTPRHKVTEMGQEVTMRCQPILGHNTVFWYRQTMMQGLELLAYFRNRAPLDDSGMPKDRFSAEMPDATLATLKIQPSEPRDSAVYFCASGARTSGSGGELFFGEGSRLTVL.

This chain joins TRBV11-3 and TRBJ1-1, with a tentative D call TRBD1 (5 bases). Germline CDR1 SGHNT, CDR2 YENEEA. The CDR3 runs 15 residues. V was pared by 1 base and J by 6 bases, with 15 bases between. The CDR3 region is CASSLVAGSRAEAFF. The DNA for the CDR3 is TGTGCCAGCAGCTTAGTTGCGGGGAGCAGGGCTGAAGCTTTCTTT.

The chain links TRBV7-2 to TRBJ1-4, with TRBD1 matching 9 bases. CDR1 is SGHTA and CDR2 is FQGNSA in the germline V gene. This CDR3 comprises 15 residues. V gave up 4 bases and J gave up 8 bases; unmatched junction bases: 8. CDR3 residues: CASSSGQGRIEKLFF. The CDR3 nucleotides read TGTGCCAGCAGCTCCGGACAGGGGAGGATAGAAAAACTGTTTTTT.

The rearrangement joins TRBV27 to TRBJ2-3; perhaps TRBD2 as D (5 bases). CDR1 and CDR2 from the germline V gene are MNHEY and SMNVEV (reference sequence). The V gene lost 5 bases and the J gene lost 5 bases, with 23 bases spanning the gap. The CDR3 has 17 residues. The CDR3 protein is CASSPTFGPGREDTQYF. The CDR3 coding sequence is TGTGCCAGCAGTCCAACTTTCGGTCCCGGCCGGGAAGATACGCAGTATTTT.

This rearrangement joins TRBV6-5 to TRBJ2-7, with 11 bases lining up with TRBD2. CDR3 length: 15 amino acids. The germline V gene has CDR1 MNHEY and CDR2 SVGAGI. V was pared by 6 bases and J by 4 bases, with 8 bases of the junction left unmatched. CDR3 residues: CASRIGTSGPYEQYF. As DNA, the CDR3 is TGTGCCAGCAGGATAGGGACTAGCGGCCCGTACGAGCAGTACTTC.

The chain employs TRBV7-6 and TRBJ2-7, with TRBD1 matching 8 bases. Germline V gives CDR1 SGHVS, CDR2 FNYEAQ. V lost 4 bases to trimming and J lost 5 bases; unmatched junction nucleotides: 4. The CDR3 is 13 amino acids. The DNA of the CDR3 is TGTGCCAGCAGCTCAGGACAGGGTAACGAGCAGTACTTC. It specifies CASSSGQGNEQYF.

V usage is TRBV9 and J usage is TRBJ1-1; D is perhaps TRBD1 (5 bases). Germline V gene sequence: CDR1 SGDLS, CDR2 YYNGEE. Trimming took off 0 bases at V and 4 bases at J, with 13 bases between the two ends. The CDR3 is 15 amino acids. CDR3 loop: CASSVGFGGFTEAFF. CDR3 DNA: TGTGCCAGCAGCGTAGGTTTCGGGGGTTTCACTGAAGCTTTCTTT.

The chain joins TRBV9 to TRBJ2-3; TRBD2 matches at 9 bases. Trimming cost V 0 bases and J 6 bases; bases outside gene matches: 14. CDR1 SGDLS and CDR2 YYNGEE come from the germline V gene. This CDR3 is 18 amino acids long. This CDR3 is CASSVGPSGIQWVDTQYF. In nucleotides, the CDR3 is TGTGCCAGCAGCGTAGGGCCTAGCGGGATCCAATGGGTGGATACGCAGTATTTT.

This chain connects TRBV9 to TRBJ2-1; maybe TRBD1 (6 bases). V was pared by 4 bases and J by 7 bases, with 21 bases between. Germline V CDR1 and CDR2: SGDLS, YYNGEE. CDR3 length equals 16 residues. CDR3 DNA: TGTGCCAGCAGCCCAGTAGGGGGTGCCATCGGGAATGAGCAGTTCTTC. Amino acids: CASSPVGGAIGNEQFF.

The chain uses TRBV12-2 and TRBJ2-7; the table assigns TRBD2, which was not confirmed against the DNA. TRBV12-2 is a pseudogene segment. The CDR3 is made up of 14 amino acids. The CDR3 DNA sequence: TGTGCAAGTCGCCCCCGACTAGCCTTTACACACCTGTACTTC. Translated, it gives CASRPRLAFTHLYF.

The chain has TRBV4-1 and TRBJ2-7; 15 nucleotides align to TRBD2. This CDR3 is 18 amino acids long. Trimming at V came to 0 bases and at J to 3 bases, leaving 6 bases not matched to a gene. From germline, CDR1 is MGHRA and CDR2 YSYEKL. CDR3 coding DNA: TGCGCCAGCAGCCAAGATCCGGGACTAGCGGGAGGCCACTACGAGCAGTACTTC. This encodes CASSQDPGLAGGHYEQYF.